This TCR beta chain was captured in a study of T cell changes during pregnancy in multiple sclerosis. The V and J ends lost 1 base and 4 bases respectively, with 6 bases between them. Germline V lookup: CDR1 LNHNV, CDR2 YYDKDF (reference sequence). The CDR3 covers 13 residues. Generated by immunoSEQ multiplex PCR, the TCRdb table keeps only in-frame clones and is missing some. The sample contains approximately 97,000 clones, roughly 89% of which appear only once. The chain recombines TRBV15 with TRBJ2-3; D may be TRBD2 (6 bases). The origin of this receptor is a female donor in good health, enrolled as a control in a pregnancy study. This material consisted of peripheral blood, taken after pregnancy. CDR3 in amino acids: CATSRAGADTQYF. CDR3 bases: TGTGCCACCAGCAGAGCGGGGGCAGATACGCAGTATTTT.